This T cell receptor (beta chain) emerged from a study of shared clonotypes between healthy human individuals (TCRdb year 2020). For the wider study: A couple of women and a few men aged 18 to 49 years were included in the cohort. Each donor's leukapheresis produced roughly between about 0.9 and 9.5 billion PBMCs. To estimate repertoire size and how much clonotype sharing occurs between individuals, the study deeply sequenced the blood TCR repertoires of several healthy adults. For each donor, three plates each were used for CD4 naive and CD4 memory, two plates were used for CD8 naive, and one plate was used for CD8 memory. Libraries were prepared and TCR repertoires were sequenced by different laboratories using diverse techniques, in order to increase sequencing depth and limit assay-specific biases.

In regard to this clone: The antigen it recognizes is unknown. One base away there is no much larger clone; base qualities are not given.

In the germline V gene, CDR1 corresponds to MDHEN and CDR2 to SYDVKM. CDR3 length: 11 amino acids, cysteine to phenylalanine. Kept here is only the CDR3 DNA, which spans 33 bases and is read in frame from base 1. Trimming takes 6 bases from V and 7 bases from J, and the germline ends sit 10 bases apart. TCR CDR3 regions were amplified from genomic DNA by multiplex PCR using the deep immunoSEQ assay. Extracted genomic DNA from each cell subset was distributed evenly across all wells of several immunoSEQ 96-well plates, and each plate was treated as a replicate. For sorted subsets, roughly 190 ng of genomic DNA, equivalent to around 31,000 T cell genomes, went into each replicate PCR. The purified libraries were quantified using a Qubit 3.0 fluorometer, sized with a Bioanalyzer 2100, and then quantified again using the KAPA Library Quantification kit. A separate single-read 150-cycle Illumina NextSeq 550 flow cell was used to sequence each immunoSEQ 96-well plate. In the source study's methods: Because only junctional sequences without quality scores were contained in the immunoSEQ output, filtering matching that applied to full-length reads could not be performed. To assign V/J genes and CDR3, sequences were annotated against IMGT germline references using PyIR, a Python wrapper for IgBLAST v1.9. Reads with weak V/J assignments (E-value above 1e-6), missing CDR3, stop codons, out-of-frame junctions, or ambiguous translated residues were removed. V3J clonotypes were defined as sequences sharing an identical inferred V gene, J gene, and CDR3 amino acid sequence. To compute the percentage overlap between repertoires, the number of shared unique clonotypes was divided by the size of the smaller repertoire. Repertoire richness was assessed with RTK rarefaction, the Chao1 estimator, and Recon v2.1 estimates of unobserved clonotypes. OLGA was used to compute generation probabilities for all TCRbeta clonotypes that the gDNA method yielded from a handful of donors. TCRdb holds this immuneACCESS table with in-frame rearrangements only. Some clones are missing; in checked studies, unresolved V genes explain under half, and the rest has no known cause. That table gives V, J and clone size, and the DNA gave D and trimming. A total of about 750,000 clones appear in this sample, over 90% of them only once. The ten largest clonotypes hold 24% of the sample.

Beyond this particular receptor, the publication reports: The genetic and exposure-history diversity represented was limited by the small number of donors. Compared with non-shared clonotypes, clonotypes shared by all four sorted-subset donors had higher generation probabilities. Across a handful of donors, approximately 4.6% of naive CD4, 3% to 4% of naive CD8, 2.3% of memory CD4, and 0.4% to 0.45% of memory CD8 clonotypes were shared. Naive subsets generally had larger estimated clonotype richness than memory subsets. Based on pairwise subsampling, the degree of clonotype sharing among donors was expected to be affected by sequencing depth. Incomplete sequencing was indicated by rarefaction of sorted-subset datasets, despite the large sequencing depth. Sampling was restricted to blood, and TCR repertoires in tissues likely differ from the TCR repertoires found in blood.

For the CD8 naive samples, CD45RO-negative cells were positively selected for CCR7, yielding a CD45RA+CCR7+ population from which TemRA cells were excluded. Donors were healthy HIV-negative adults with no recently reported acute infections or vaccinations. Every donor was a Caucasian adult residing in Nashville, Tennessee, USA. Blood was obtained by leukapheresis, after which PBMCs were separated by Ficoll-Histopaque density gradient centrifugation and cryopreserved in liquid nitrogen vapor phase. Analytical flow cytometry was used to check the purity and quantity of every magnetically sorted T cell population. Each sorted fraction had its genomic DNA isolated and then quantified by UV absorbance on a Nanodrop 2000c.

Recombination joined TRBV28 with TRBJ2-7; no D gene call is confident. Sequenced material: naive CD8+ T cells sorted from blood. Sample cell subset or site, as interpreted from the label and publication: CD45RA+CCR7+. This clonotype was obtained from a man aged 30-40 years in good health. The nucleotides are TGTGCCAGCAGCCCTCTTACGGAGCAGTACTTC. Translated, it reads CASSPLTEQYF.